The TCR beta chain under discussion was sequenced for a study of blood T cell repertoires in COVID-19. About the study: PBMCs, B-cell-depleted T cells, or T cells were the source of the cDNA or gDNA that made up the material.

The CDR3 runs 15 residues. CDR1 and CDR2 from the germline V gene are SEHNR and FQNEAQ (reference sequence). V shed 5 bases and J 2 bases; nucleotides not matched to a gene: 5. The assay was immunoSEQ multiplex PCR, and TCRdb's table has in-frame clones only and misses some. The repertoire holds 110,000 or so clones, with 60% to 85% as singletons. The sequence derives from a middle-aged woman with acute or convalescent COVID-19. The sequenced sample was peripheral blood. J is TRBJ2-7 and V is TRBV7-9; 11 positions agree with TRBD2. The CDR3 coding sequence is TGTGCCAGCAGCGCCAGGACTAGCGGGCCCTACGAGCAGTACTTC. As protein: CASSARTSGPYEQYF. The variable domain in full, with the rest retrieved from reference TRBV7-9 and TRBJ2-7, is DTGVSQNPRHKITKRGQNVTFRCDPISEHNRLYWYRQTLGQGPEFLTYFQNEAQLEKSRLLSDRFSAERPKGSFSTLEIQRTEQGDSAMYLCASSARTSGPYEQYFGPGTRLTVT.